These 5 T cell receptor beta chains originate from one sample sequenced in a study of vaccination effects on CD4 cells after COVID-19. Under the ViraFEST assay, PBMC were stimulated with viral peptide pools so that antigen-specific CD4+ T cells expanded. Sequencing was performed afterwards. Subsequent to a culture period of under 11 days, CD4+ T cells were isolated. Two doses of either BNT162b2 or mRNA-1273 were given to each participant. Measured with immunoSEQ multiplex PCR; TCRdb has only the in-frame clones, and not every one. The profile shows about 27,000 clones, about four fifths of them singletons. For these receptors, no antigen is known. The sequences come from CD4+ T cells from PBMCs cultured with HCoV-NL63 spike peptides, collected after COVID-19 vaccination. The receptors derive from a human donor who received a COVID-19 vaccine. Some clones in this sample may be carry-over from other donors' samples.

This chain joins TRBV24-1 and TRBJ2-2; D is unresolved. The CDR3 extends over 11 amino acids. Germline CDR1 KGHDR, CDR2 SFDVKD. V was shortened by 5 bases and J by 7 bases, with 4 bases between the two germline ends. CDR3 region: CATSAYGELFF. The CDR3 DNA reads as TGTGCCACCAGTGCTTACGGGGAGCTGTTTTTT.

This chain connects TRBV11-2 to TRBJ1-3; D is possibly TRBD1 (6 bases). V was pared by 5 bases and J by 2 bases, with 16 bases between. The CDR3 is 16 amino acids. Germline CDR1 is SGHAT and CDR2 is FQNNGV. CDR3 in DNA: TGTGCCAGCAGCGTTACACAGGGAAGTACTGGAAACACCATATATTTT. Residues: CASSVTQGSTGNTIYF.

The chain uses TRBV7-2 and TRBJ2-3; 9 nucleotides match TRBD1. CDR1 and CDR2 (germline): SGHTA, FQGNSA. The V gene end was trimmed by 5 bases and the J gene end by 6 bases; junction bases not matched to a gene: 9. CDR3 length equals 15 residues. CDR3: CASSTQQGAWDTQYF. CDR3 coding DNA: TGTGCCAGCAGCACACAACAGGGGGCATGGGATACGCAGTATTTT. Filled out from reference TRBV7-2 and TRBJ2-3, the complete variable domain reads GAGVSQSPSNKVTEKGKDVELRCDPISGHTALYWYRQSLGQGLEFLIYFQGNSAPDKSGLPSDRFSAERTGGSVSTLTIQRTQQEDSAVYLCASSTQQGAWDTQYFGPGTRLTVL.

The gene calls are TRBV4-3 and TRBJ2-5, with 7 nucleotides matching TRBD2. Looked up from germline, CDR1 is LGHNA and CDR2 is YSLEER. This CDR3 is built from 16 residues. The V gene end was trimmed by 1 base and the J gene end by 5 bases; junction bases not matched to a gene: 10. CDR3 loop: CASSQVFRGDTETQYF. Here the CDR3 DNA reads TGCGCCAGCAGCCAAGTATTCCGGGGGGATACGGAGACCCAGTACTTC.

The CDR3 region is CASSLVPGQSYGYTF. The CDR3 nucleotides read TGCGCCAGCAGCTTGGTACCGGGACAGAGCTATGGCTACACCTTC. The chain combines TRBV5-1 with TRBJ1-2; 7 nucleotides match TRBD1. CDR3 length: 15 residues. From germline, CDR1 is SGHRS and CDR2 YFSETQ. V dropped 0 bases and J dropped 4; count of bases not matched to a gene: 6.